The clone carrying this T cell receptor (beta chain) has just one count. In germline, CDR1 is SGHVS, CDR2 FNYEAQ. This CDR3 region has 15 residues. The V gene end was trimmed by 5 bases and the J gene end by 3 bases; junction bases not matched to a gene: 6. Described treatment: oral pan-JAK inhibitor, 5-10 mg twice daily. As part of sample collection, lesional scalp punch biopsies and peripheral blood were taken from alopecia areata patients. The data belong to a study of CD8+ T cells in alopecia areata. Study-level information: Each day, treated patients took oral tofacitinib twice, at 5 to 10 mg per dose.

Following RNA extraction, reverse transcription yielded cDNA that acted as the sequencing template. The protocol was immunoSEQ multiplex PCR, while the TCRdb copy is restricted to in-frame clones and leaves out a portion. Seen here are under 150,000 clones, 61% observed once, and the top ten hold roughly 5%. The receptor's source is a human donor with alopecia areata. Specimen: CD4+ T cells sorted from blood, collected at week 4, from a patient treated with tofacitinib. The chain is built from TRBV7-6 and TRBJ2-5, with 10 bases fitting TRBD1. DNA of the CDR3: TGTGCCAGCAGCGCTCTCGGGACAGGGGAAGAGACCCAGTACTTC. Translation: CASSALGTGEETQYF. Full variable domain (outside the CDR3, taken from reference TRBV7-6 and TRBJ2-5): GAGVSQSPRYKVTKRGQDVALRCDPISGHVSLYWYRQALGQGPEFLTYFNYEAQQDKSGLPNDRFSAERPEGSISTLTIQRTEQRDSAMYRCASSALGTGEETQYFGPGTRLLVL.